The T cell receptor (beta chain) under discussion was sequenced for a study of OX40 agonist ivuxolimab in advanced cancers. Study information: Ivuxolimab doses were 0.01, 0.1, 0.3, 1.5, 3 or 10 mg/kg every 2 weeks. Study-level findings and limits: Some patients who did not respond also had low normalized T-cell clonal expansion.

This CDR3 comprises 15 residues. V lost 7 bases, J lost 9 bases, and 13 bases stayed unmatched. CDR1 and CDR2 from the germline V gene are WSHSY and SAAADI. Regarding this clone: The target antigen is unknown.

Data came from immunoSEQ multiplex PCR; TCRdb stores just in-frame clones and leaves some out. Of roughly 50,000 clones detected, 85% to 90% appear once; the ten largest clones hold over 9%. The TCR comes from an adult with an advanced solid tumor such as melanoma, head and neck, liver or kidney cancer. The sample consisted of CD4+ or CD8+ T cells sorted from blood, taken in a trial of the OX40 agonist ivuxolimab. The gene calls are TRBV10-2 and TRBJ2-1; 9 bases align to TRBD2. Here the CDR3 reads CASIIQGGTSSEQFF. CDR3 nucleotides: TGCGCCAGCATTATCCAAGGTGGGACTAGCAGTGAGCAGTTCTTC.